Given below is one T cell receptor (beta chain) in context. The sample originates from a study of control samples from healthy donors and cancer patients. Germline assignment: CDR1 MDHEN and CDR2 SYDVKM. The ends lost 5 bases at V and 0 bases at J; junction bases unmatched: 7. CDR3 size: 16 residues. Produced via immunoSEQ multiplex PCR; TCRdb's table is partial and in-frame only. Here the sample spans 50,000 to 70,000 clones, 88% being singletons. This chain connects TRBV28 to TRBJ2-1; 7 bases map to TRBD2. Material: blood. The origin of this receptor is a man in his forties or fifties in good health. The CDR3 bases are TGTGCCAGCAGTGCCCCCGTAGCGGGCTCCTACAATGAGCAGTTCTTC. It codes for CASSAPVAGSYNEQFF.